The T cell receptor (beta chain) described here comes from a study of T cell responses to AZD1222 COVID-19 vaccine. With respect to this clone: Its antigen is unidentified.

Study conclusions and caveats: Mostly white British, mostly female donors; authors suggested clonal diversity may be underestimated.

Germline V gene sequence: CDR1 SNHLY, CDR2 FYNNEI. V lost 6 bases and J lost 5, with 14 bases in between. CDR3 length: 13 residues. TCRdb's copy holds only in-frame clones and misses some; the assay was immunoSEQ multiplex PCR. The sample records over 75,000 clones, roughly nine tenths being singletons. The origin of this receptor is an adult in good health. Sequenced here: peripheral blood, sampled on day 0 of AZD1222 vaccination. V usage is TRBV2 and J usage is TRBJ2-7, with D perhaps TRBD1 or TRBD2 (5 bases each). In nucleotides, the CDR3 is TGTGCCAGCAGCCCGGAGAGGGGCCACGAGCAGTACTTC. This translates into CASSPERGHEQYF.